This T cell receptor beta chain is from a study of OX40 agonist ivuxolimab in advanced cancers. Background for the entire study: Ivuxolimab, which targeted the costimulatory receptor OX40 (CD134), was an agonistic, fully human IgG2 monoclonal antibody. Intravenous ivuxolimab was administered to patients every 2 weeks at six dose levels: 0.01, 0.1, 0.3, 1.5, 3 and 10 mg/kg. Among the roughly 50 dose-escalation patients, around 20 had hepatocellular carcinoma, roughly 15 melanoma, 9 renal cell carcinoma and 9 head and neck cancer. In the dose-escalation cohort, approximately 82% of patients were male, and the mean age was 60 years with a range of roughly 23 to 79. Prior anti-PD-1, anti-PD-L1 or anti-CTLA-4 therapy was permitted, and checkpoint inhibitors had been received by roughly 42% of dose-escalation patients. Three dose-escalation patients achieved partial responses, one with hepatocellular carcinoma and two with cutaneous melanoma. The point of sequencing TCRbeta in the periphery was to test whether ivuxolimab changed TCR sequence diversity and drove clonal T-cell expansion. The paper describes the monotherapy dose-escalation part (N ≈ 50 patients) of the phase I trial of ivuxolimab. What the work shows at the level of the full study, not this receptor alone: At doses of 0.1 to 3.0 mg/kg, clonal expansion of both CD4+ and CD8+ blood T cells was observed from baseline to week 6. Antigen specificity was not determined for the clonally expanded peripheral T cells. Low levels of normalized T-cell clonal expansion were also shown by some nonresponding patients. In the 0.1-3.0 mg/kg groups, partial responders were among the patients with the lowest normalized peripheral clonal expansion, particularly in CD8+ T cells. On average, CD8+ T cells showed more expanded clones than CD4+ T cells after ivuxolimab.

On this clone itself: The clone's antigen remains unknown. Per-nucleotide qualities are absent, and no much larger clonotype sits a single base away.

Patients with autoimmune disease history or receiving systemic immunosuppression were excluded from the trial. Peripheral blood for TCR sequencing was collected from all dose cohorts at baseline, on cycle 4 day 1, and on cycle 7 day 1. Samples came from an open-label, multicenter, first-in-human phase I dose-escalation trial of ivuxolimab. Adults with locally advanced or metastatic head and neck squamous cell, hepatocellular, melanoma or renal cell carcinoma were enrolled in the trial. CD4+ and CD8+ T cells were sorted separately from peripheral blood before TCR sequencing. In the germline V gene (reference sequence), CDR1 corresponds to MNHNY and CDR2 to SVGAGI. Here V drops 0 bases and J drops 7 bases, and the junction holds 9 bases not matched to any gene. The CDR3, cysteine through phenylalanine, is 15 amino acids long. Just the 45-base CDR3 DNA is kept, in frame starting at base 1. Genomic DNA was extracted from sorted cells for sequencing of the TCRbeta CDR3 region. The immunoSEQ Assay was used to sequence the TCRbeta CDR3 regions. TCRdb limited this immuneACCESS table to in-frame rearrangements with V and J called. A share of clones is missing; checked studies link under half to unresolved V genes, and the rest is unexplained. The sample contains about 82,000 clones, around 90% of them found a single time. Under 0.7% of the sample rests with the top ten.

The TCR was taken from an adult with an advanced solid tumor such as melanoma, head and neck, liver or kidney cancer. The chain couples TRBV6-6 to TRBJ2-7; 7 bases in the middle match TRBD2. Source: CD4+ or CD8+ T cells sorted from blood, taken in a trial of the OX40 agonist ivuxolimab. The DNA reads TGTGCCAGCAGTTACTCGAACGGGAGGACGTCTGAGCAGTACTTC. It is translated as CASSYSNGRTSEQYF.